This T cell receptor (beta chain) appears in the sequencing data of a study of T cell repertoires in cytomegalovirus infection. Study background: CMV infection together with matching HLA type was indicated by public TCR beta signatures. General study findings and limits: CMV-specific HLA-C-restricted TCR beta clonotypes dominated the ex vivo response.

CDR1 DFQATT and CDR2 SNEGSKA come from the germline V gene (reference sequence). The trim removed 4 bases at V and 2 bases at J, leaving 5 bases unmatched. CDR3 size: 13 residues. In TCRdb, the reads were re-called with MiXCR into one record per CDR3 protein. The repertoire holds roughly 760,000 distinct CDR3 sequences, with roughly 36% as singletons. A remark on this clonotype: Its matching antigen is unknown.

The rearrangement links TRBV20-1 to TRBJ2-7, with 7 bases matching TRBD1. The specimen sequenced was PBMCs. The receptor's source is a human donor in good health (CMV status not recorded). Some clones in this sample may be carry-over from other donors' samples. The CDR3 sequence: CSAIGQVTYEQYF. CDR3 nucleotide sequence: TGCAGTGCTATTGGACAGGTGACCTACGAGCAGTACTTC.